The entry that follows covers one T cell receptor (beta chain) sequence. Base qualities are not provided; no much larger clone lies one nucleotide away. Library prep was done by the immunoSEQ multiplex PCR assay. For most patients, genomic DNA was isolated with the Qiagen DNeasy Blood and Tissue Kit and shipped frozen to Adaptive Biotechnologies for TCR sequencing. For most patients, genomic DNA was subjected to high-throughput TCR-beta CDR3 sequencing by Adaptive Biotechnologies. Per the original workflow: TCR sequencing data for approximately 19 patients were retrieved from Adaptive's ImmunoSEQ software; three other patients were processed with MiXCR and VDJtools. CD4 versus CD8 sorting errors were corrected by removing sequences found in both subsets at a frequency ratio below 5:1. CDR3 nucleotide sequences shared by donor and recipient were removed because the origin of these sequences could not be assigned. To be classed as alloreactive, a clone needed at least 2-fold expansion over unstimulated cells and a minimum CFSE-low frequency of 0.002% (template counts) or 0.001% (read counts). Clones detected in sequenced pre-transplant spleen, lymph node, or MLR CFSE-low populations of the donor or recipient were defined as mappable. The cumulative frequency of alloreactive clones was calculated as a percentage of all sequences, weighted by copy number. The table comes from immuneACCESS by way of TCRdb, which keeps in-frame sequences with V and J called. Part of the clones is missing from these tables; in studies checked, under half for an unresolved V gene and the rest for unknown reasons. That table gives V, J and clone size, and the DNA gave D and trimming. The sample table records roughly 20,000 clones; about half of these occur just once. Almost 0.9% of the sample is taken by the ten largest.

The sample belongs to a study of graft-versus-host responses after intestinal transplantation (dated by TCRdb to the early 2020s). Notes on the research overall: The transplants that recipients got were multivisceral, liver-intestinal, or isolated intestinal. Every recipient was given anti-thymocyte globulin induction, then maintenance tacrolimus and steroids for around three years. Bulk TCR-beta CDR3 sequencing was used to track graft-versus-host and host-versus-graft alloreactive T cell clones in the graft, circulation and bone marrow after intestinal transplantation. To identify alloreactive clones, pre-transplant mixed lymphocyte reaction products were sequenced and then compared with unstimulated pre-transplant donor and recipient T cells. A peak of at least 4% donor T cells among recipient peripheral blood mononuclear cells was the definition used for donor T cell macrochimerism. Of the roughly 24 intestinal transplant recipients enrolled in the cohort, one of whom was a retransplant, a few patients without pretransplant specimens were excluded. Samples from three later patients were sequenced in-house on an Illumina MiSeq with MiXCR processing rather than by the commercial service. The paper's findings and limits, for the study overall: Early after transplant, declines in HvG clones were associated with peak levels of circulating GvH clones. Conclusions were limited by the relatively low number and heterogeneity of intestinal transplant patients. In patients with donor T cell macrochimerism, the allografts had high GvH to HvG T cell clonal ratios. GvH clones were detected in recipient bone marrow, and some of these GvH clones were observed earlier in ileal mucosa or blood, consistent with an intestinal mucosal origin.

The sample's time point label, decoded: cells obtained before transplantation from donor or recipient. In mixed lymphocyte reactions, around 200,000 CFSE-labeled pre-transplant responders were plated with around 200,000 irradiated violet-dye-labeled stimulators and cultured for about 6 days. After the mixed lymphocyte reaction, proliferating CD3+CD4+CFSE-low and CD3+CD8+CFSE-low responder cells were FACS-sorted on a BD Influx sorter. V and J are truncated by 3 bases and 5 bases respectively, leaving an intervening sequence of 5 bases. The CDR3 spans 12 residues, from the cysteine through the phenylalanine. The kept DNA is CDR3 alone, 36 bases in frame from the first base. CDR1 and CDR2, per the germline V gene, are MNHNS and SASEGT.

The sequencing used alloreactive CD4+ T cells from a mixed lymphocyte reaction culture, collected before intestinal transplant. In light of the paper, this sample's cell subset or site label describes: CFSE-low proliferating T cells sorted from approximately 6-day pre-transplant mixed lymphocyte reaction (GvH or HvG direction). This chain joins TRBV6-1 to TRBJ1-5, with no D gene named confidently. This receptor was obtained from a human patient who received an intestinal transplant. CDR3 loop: CASSDGHQPQHF. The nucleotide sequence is TGTGCCAGCAGTGATGGCCATCAGCCCCAGCATTTT.